In this sample, the clone carrying this T cell receptor beta chain turned up many times. Its matching antigen is unknown. This record comes from a study of T cells in Graves' hyperthyroidism and ophthalmopathy. Study findings and constraints: Using 13 V-J features, a model discriminated ophthalmopathy from stable hyperthyroidism.

Germline loops: CDR1 SNHLY, CDR2 FYNNEI. With V trimmed by 7 bases and J by 4 bases, 7 bases remained unmatched. The length of the CDR3 is 16 residues. Recently diagnosed hyperthyroidism of less than 2 months' duration affected patients aged 18 to 65. Uncontrolled infections, other autoimmune diseases, pregnancy or lactation led to exclusion of patients. PBMCs stemmed from around 10 ml fresh peripheral blood. What was amplified from RNA transcripts were TCR beta CDR3 regions. Initially, a first-round RT-PCR of the TCR CDR3 employed the HTBI primer set. Using its own MiXCR run on the multiplex PCR reads, TCRdb lists one record per CDR3 protein. The sample has about 180,000 distinct CDR3 sequences; 15% to 20% are singletons.

The genes are TRBV2 and TRBJ1-6; the match to TRBD1 covers 10 bases. This TCR came from a woman aged 45 to 65 with Graves' hyperthyroidism. The source material was blood. CDR3: CASTVTGGLYNSPLHF. CDR3 nucleotide sequence: TGTGCCAGCACAGTGACAGGGGGCCTTTATAATTCACCCCTCCACTTT.